Below, 25 T cell receptor beta chains from the same sample are listed, as sequenced in a study of beta chain features in type 1 diabetes. The entirety of the isolated RNA underwent reverse transcription, so expressed TCRB transcripts were sequenced. TCRdb's table, derived via immunoSEQ multiplex PCR, lists solely in-frame clones and lacks some. The profile shows around 300,000 clones, approximately 10% of them singletons. The specimen was naive CD4+ T cells from blood. These receptors came from a woman in her twenties or thirties in good health.

This clone was counted between two and nine times. This chain connects TRBV15 to TRBJ2-7; a possible D gene is TRBD1 (6 bases). Germline assignment: CDR1 LNHNV and CDR2 YYDKDF (reference sequence). This CDR3 is 17 amino acids long. V lost 0 bases, J lost 6 bases, and 21 bases lay in between. CDR3 amino acids: CATSRDLGKRTEGEQYF. In DNA, the CDR3 is TGTGCCACCAGCAGAGATCTGGGCAAGAGGACAGAAGGCGAGCAGTACTTC.

This clone showed up just once. The chain combines TRBV7-3 with TRBJ2-1; TRBD2 matches at 7 bases. Germline V gives CDR1 SGHTA, CDR2 FQGTGA. The CDR3 totals 17 residues. The V segment lost 5 bases and the J segment 0 bases; nucleotides outside the gene matches: 10. The CDR3 coding sequence is TGTGCCAGCAGCCCAATGGGGCGGGGGAGCTCCTACAATGAGCAGTTCTTC. Residues: CASSPMGRGSSYNEQFF.

This clone was detected a few times. The CDR3 spells CASSFGATNEKLFF. The CDR3 nucleotides read TGTGCCAGCAGTTTCGGGGCAACTAATGAAAAACTGTTTTTT. The chain recombines TRBV28 with TRBJ1-4; D gene unclear. The germline gives CDR1 MDHEN, CDR2 SYDVKM. Trimming pared 3 bases from V and 0 bases from J, leaving 5 bases between. The CDR3 extends over 14 amino acids. Complete variable domain (other parts from reference TRBV28 and TRBJ1-4): DVKVTQSSRYLVKRTGEKVFLECVQDMDHENMFWYRQDPGLGLRLIYFSYDVKMKEKGDIPEGYSVSREKKERFSLILESASTNQTSMYLCASSFGATNEKLFFGSGTQLSVL.

This clone has just a few counts. V and J are TRBV28 and TRBJ1-2, with TRBD1 matching 12 bases. Germline CDR1 reads MDHEN; CDR2 reads SYDVKM. Germline trimming cut 6 bases from V and 3 bases from J; bases unmatched to any gene: 8. This CDR3 is 16 amino acids long. The CDR3 DNA follows: TGTGCCAGCAGACGATCCGGGACAGGGGGCTACTATGGCTACACCTTC. Protein: CASRRSGTGGYYGYTF.

V and J are TRBV30 and TRBJ1-2, with 11 bases that match TRBD1. The germline CDR1 and CDR2 sequences are GTSNPN and SVGIG (reference sequence). The ends lost 1 base at V and 6 bases at J; junction bases unmatched: 4. This CDR3 region has 14 residues. CDR3 in amino acids: CAWSADRGQHGYTF. The CDR3 DNA is TGTGCCTGGAGTGCGGACAGGGGGCAACATGGCTACACCTTC.

V and J are TRBV11-3 and TRBJ2-7; 8 bases map to TRBD2. V dropped 1 base and J dropped 3; count of bases not matched to a gene: 5. This CDR3 spans 15 amino acids. From germline, CDR1 is SGHNT and CDR2 YENEEA. The CDR3: CASSLGEGTSYEQYF. The CDR3 nucleotides read TGTGCCAGCAGCTTAGGGGAGGGGACTAGCTACGAGCAGTACTTC.

The chain couples TRBV14 to TRBJ1-2; TRBD1 matches at 8 bases. Trimming cost V 1 base and J 3 bases; bases outside gene matches: 4. The CDR3 has 15 residues. The germline V gene has CDR1 SGHDN and CDR2 FVKESK. This CDR3 reads CASSQGQGPYYGYTF. DNA for the CDR3: TGTGCCAGCAGCCAAGGACAGGGGCCATACTATGGCTACACCTTC.

This clone has just a few counts. The V gene is TRBV7-2, the J gene TRBJ2-5, with D possibly being TRBD1 (6 bases). V was cut by 2 bases and J by 5 bases, with 24 bases left in between. CDR3 length: 18 amino acids. Germline values: CDR1 SGHTA, CDR2 FQGNSA. The CDR3 spells CASSLWGRRRATGETQYF. The CDR3 bases are TGTGCCAGCAGCTTATGGGGGCGGCGGCGGGCCACTGGGGAGACCCAGTACTTC.

The chain has TRBV9 and TRBJ2-1, with TRBD2 as a possible D gene (5 bases). Trimming removed 3 bases at V and 0 bases at J, with 10 bases between. The germline gives CDR1 SGDLS, CDR2 YYNGEE. The CDR3 is made up of 15 amino acids. The CDR3 sequence: CASSGTGNSYNEQFF. The CDR3 nucleotides are TGTGCCAGCAGCGGGACGGGGAACTCCTACAATGAGCAGTTCTTC.

This clone has a handful of counts. This rearrangement joins TRBV7-3 to TRBJ1-5, with D hard to call. The CDR3 has 13 amino acids. From germline, CDR1 is SGHTA and CDR2 FQGTGA. V was cut by 2 bases and J by 7 bases, with 9 bases left in between. CDR3 in DNA: TGTGCCAGCAGCTTATCAGCGAAACAGCCCCAGCATTTT. Translated: CASSLSAKQPQHF.

The V gene is TRBV28, the J gene TRBJ2-7, with TRBD2 identical over 7 bases. The CDR3 loop spans 11 amino acids. The V gene end was trimmed by 11 bases and the J gene end by 2 bases; junction bases not matched to a gene: 3. Looked up from germline, CDR1 is MDHEN and CDR2 is SYDVKM. The CDR3 region has the DNA TGTGCCGTGAGCGGGACCTACGAGCAGTACTTC. It yields the protein CAVSGTYEQYF. Drawing the rest from reference TRBV28 and TRBJ2-7, the complete variable domain is DVKVTQSSRYLVKRTGEKVFLECVQDMDHENMFWYRQDPGLGLRLIYFSYDVKMKEKGDIPEGYSVSREKKERFSLILESASTNQTSMYLCAVSGTYEQYFGPGTRLTVT.

This clone was recorded a few times. The chain carries TRBV27 and TRBJ1-3; D ambiguous. V dropped 5 bases and J dropped 0 bases, with 14 bases sitting between them. This CDR3 comprises 16 residues. Germline V CDR1 and CDR2: MNHEY, SMNVEV (reference sequence). DNA for the CDR3: TGTGCCAGCAGTCGAACTATGGTAGCCTCTGGAAACACCATATATTTT. This sequence encodes CASSRTMVASGNTIYF.

The rearrangement links TRBV5-1 to TRBJ2-7; D remains ambiguous. With 0 bases removed from V and 5 bases from J, the gap between germline ends came to 3 bases. The CDR3 covers 11 residues. Germline CDR1 is SGHRS and CDR2 is YFSETQ. The CDR3 reads CASSLDNEQYF. CDR3 coding DNA: TGCGCCAGCAGCTTGGATAACGAGCAGTACTTC.

Only a few counts were recorded for this clone. The V call is TRBV6-5, the J call TRBJ2-5, with D possibly matching TRBD1 (5 bases). Germline-derived CDR1 and CDR2 are MNHEY and SVGAGI. V gave up 6 bases and J gave up 10 bases, with 15 bases separating them. The CDR3 is made up of 12 amino acids. The CDR3 nucleotides are TGTGCCAGCAGCCCAGCCCCAGGGTTCCAGTACTTC. Protein sequence: CASSPAPGFQYF.

The chain links TRBV5-1 to TRBJ2-4; 11 positions agree with TRBD1. The CDR3 consists of 17 residues. Germline CDR1 is SGHRS and CDR2 is YFSETQ. With 4 bases clipped from V and 2 bases from J, the junction kept 8 bases outside the gene matches. For the CDR3, the DNA is TGCGCCAGCAGCCCAGGAGGGACAGGGGGACCCAAAAACATTCAGTACTTC. Amino acid sequence: CASSPGGTGGPKNIQYF.

The rearrangement uses TRBV4-3 and TRBJ2-5; D not resolved. The CDR3 runs to 15 residues. Germline V lookup: CDR1 LGHNA, CDR2 YSLEER. With 0 bases removed from V and 5 bases from J, the gap between germline ends came to 13 bases. The CDR3 region is CASSQEVPLRETQYF. CDR3 nucleotide sequence: TGCGCCAGCAGCCAAGAGGTCCCCCTGCGGGAGACCCAGTACTTC.

This clone was observed a few times. The chain employs TRBV29-1 and TRBJ1-3; possibly TRBD1 for D (5 bases). The length of the CDR3 is 15 residues. Germline values: CDR1 SQVTM, CDR2 ANQGSEA. Trimming pared 0 bases from V and 11 bases from J, leaving 20 bases between. The CDR3 spells CSVEDDSLPTGPIYF. As DNA, the CDR3 is TGCAGCGTTGAAGACGACAGTTTACCAACCGGGCCCATATATTTT.

The chain combines TRBV29-1 with TRBJ1-2; perhaps TRBD1 as D (5 bases). Trimming cost V 7 bases and J 4 bases, with 13 bases left between them. This CDR3 spans 12 amino acids. Germline V gene data show CDR1 as SQVTM and CDR2 as ANQGSEA. The CDR3 spells CSAGAGPYGYTF. CDR3 sequence (DNA): TGCAGCGCCGGAGCAGGGCCCTATGGCTACACCTTC.

This clone was detected a few times. The chain recombines TRBV5-1 with TRBJ2-1; D might be TRBD2 (6 bases). The CDR3 covers 15 residues. Trimming shortened V by 4 bases and J by 5 bases, and 16 bases separated the two germline ends. The germline V gene encodes CDR1 SGHRS and CDR2 YFSETQ. CDR3 bases: TGCGCCAGCAGCCTAGGCGGAGGGGAACACAATGAGCAGTTCTTC. Translating it yields CASSLGGGEHNEQFF. Looking up the rest from reference TRBV5-1 and TRBJ2-1 gives the full variable domain: KAGVTQTPRYLIKTRGQQVTLSCSPISGHRSVSWYQQTPGQGLQFLFEYFSETQRNKGNFPGRFSGRQFSNSRSEMNVSTLELGDSALYLCASSLGGGEHNEQFFGPGTRLTVL.

This clone has just a few counts. V gene TRBV19 combines with J gene TRBJ2-6, with D possibly being TRBD1 (6 bases). V shed 5 bases and J shed 4 bases, with 9 bases lying between them. The CDR3 contains 14 residues. Germline V lookup: CDR1 LNHDA, CDR2 SQIVND (reference sequence). In DNA, the CDR3 is TGTGCCAGTAGTTCAGGGGTAGGGGCCAACGTCCTGACTTTC. Protein: CASSSGVGANVLTF.

This chain connects TRBV7-9 to TRBJ2-5; 14 nucleotides line up with TRBD2. The CDR3 contains 18 residues. Unmatched junction bases numbered 6, after V lost 1 base and J lost 2 bases. Germline V CDR1 and CDR2: SEHNR, FQNEAQ (reference sequence). CDR3 region: CASSLGGLAGGAQETQYF. The CDR3 region has the DNA TGTGCCAGCAGCTTAGGCGGACTAGCGGGAGGTGCTCAAGAGACCCAGTACTTC.

The genes are TRBV7-2 and TRBJ2-7, with D possibly TRBD1 on 7 matching bases. CDR3 length: 14 amino acids. Germline-derived CDR1 and CDR2 are SGHTA and FQGNSA. Trimming left V 1 base short and J 5 bases short, with 12 bases between. CDR3 nucleotide sequence: TGTGCCAGCAGCTTAGACAGGGGAGGAGACGAGCAGTACTTC. Translating it yields CASSLDRGGDEQYF.

This clone was seen only a few times. The CDR3 sequence: CAWNPGQDNQPQHF. CDR3 nucleotide sequence: TGTGCCTGGAATCCAGGACAGGACAATCAGCCCCAGCATTTT. The chain links TRBV30 to TRBJ1-5; 7 nucleotides match TRBD1. Trimming took 4 bases from V and 3 from J; bases not matched to a gene: 6. The CDR3 is made up of 14 amino acids. Germline CDR1 GTSNPN, CDR2 SVGIG (reference sequence).

This clone was seen only a few times. V is TRBV29-1 and J is TRBJ1-4, with D unresolved. Germline-derived CDR1 and CDR2 are SQVTM and ANQGSEA. The CDR3 loop spans 17 amino acids. V lost 0 bases and J 1 base, leaving 15 bases between the germline ends. CDR3 sequence reads: CSVEDDRGTQTNEKLFF. DNA of the CDR3: TGCAGCGTTGAAGATGATCGGGGAACCCAAACTAATGAAAAACTGTTTTTT.

The V gene is TRBV9, the J gene TRBJ2-7, with 7 positions matching TRBD2. Germline CDR1 SGDLS, CDR2 YYNGEE. The CDR3 has 13 amino acids. V dropped 0 bases and J dropped 11; count of bases not matched to a gene: 8. The CDR3 loop is CASSVGGAGEEYF. The DNA for the CDR3 is TGTGCCAGCAGCGTAGGGGGCGCGGGAGAGGAGTACTTC.